The T cell receptor (beta chain) under discussion was sequenced for a study of T cells in women clearing cervical HPV infection. Between the trimmed V and J ends, which lost 7 bases and 5 bases, there was a span of 21 bases. Germline CDR1 MNHEY, CDR2 SVGEGT. This CDR3 has 15 amino acids. Comment on this clone: The missing CDR3 end, 3 residues past where the read stops, is filled in from the germline J gene.

Only in-frame clones appear in the TCRdb table, and some are missing; sequencing was by immunoSEQ multiplex PCR. Its listing shows 30,000 to 45,000 clones. The material sequenced was blood buffy coat. The receptor was isolated from a woman aged 18 to 75 with a cervical HPV16 infection that either progressed to CIN3+ or cleared (not recorded which). V and J are TRBV6-2 or TRBV6-3 and TRBJ2-7; D uncertain. The sequenced part of the CDR3 DNA is TGTGCCAGCACCCCCTCTCGGGTACAAGTCGACGAG. Protein product: CASTPSRVQVDE. From start to end, the CDR3 is CASTPSRVQVDEQYF.